This T cell receptor (beta chain) appears in the sequencing data of a study of blood T cell repertoires in COVID-19. Germline-derived CDR1 and CDR2 are LNHDA and SQIVND (reference sequence). CDR3 size: 11 residues. V dropped 6 bases and J dropped 6 bases, with 8 bases sitting between them. Per the original methods: Amplification of reference gene primers provided the estimated nucleated cell counts. Here immunoSEQ multiplex PCR was the method, and the copy in TCRdb shows in-frame clones only, minus some. V and J calls and clone size are copied from that table; D and trimming were computed from the DNA. The sample shows around 200,000 clones, around 87% of them seen only once.

The sequence was collected from a man aged 40-50 years with active or convalescent COVID-19. The chain uses TRBV19 and TRBJ1-1; D gene unclear. Input material: peripheral blood. The CDR3 DNA follows: TGTGCCAGTAGCCTTCGCGCTGAAGCTTTCTTT. Its protein product is CASSLRAEAFF.